This paragraph covers one T cell receptor beta chain sequence. These data are taken from a study of blood T cell repertoires in COVID-19. Turning to the study itself: Recovery meant two consecutive negative NP/OP PCR tests, professional clearance, or resolved symptoms. Collection of acute and convalescent COVID-19 samples took place in the United States, Italy and Spain.

Across over 20 US areas, participants ranged in age from about 18 to 90 years. Membership in each cohort depended on participant-reported clinical history. Sequenced by immunoSEQ multiplex PCR; TCRdb stores in-frame clones only, minus some. There are around 300,000 clones in the sample; 88% occur only once, and around 2% lies in the top ten. Germline values: CDR1 SEHNR, CDR2 FQNEAQ (reference sequence). The CDR3 runs 12 residues. Trimming removed 3 bases from V and 3 bases from J, with 5 bases in between. The chain has TRBV7-9 and TRBJ1-2; no firm D call. The TCR comes from a woman in her sixties in a cohort exposed to, infected with or recovered from COVID-19 (not recorded which). The sequenced material came from PBMCs or T cells enriched from blood (not recorded which). As DNA, the CDR3 is TGTGCCAGCAGCTTGTCCGACTATGGCTACACCTTC. Residues: CASSLSDYGYTF.